This T cell receptor beta chain was identified in a study of T-cell reconstitution after alpha-beta-depleted transplantation in children. The germline V gene has CDR1 LGHNA and CDR2 YSLEER. V was clipped by 1 base and J by 6 bases; unmatched bases: 12. The CDR3 has 17 residues. TCRbeta library preparation incorporated unique molecular identifiers. TCRdb re-analysed the PCR reads in MiXCR, keeping a single row per CDR3 protein. The sample has about 980,000 distinct CDR3 sequences, roughly 29% seen once. General study findings and limits: Reportedly, only several hundred clones from non-depleted graft cells drove alpha-beta T-cell counts at about two months. Surviving recipient T cells and thymic progenitors accounted for the high day-60 TCRbeta diversity observed in some patients.

For this clonotype: Its matching antigen is unknown.

V is TRBV4-3 and J is TRBJ2-3, with 8 bases matching TRBD2. Sequenced here: PBMCs, mostly from graft donor cells, sampled 360 days after TCRalphabeta/CD19-depleted stem cell transplant. This TCR derives from a boy under three years old who had a stem cell transplant for SCID, so the T cells may come from the graft donor. The CDR3 bases are TGCGCCAGCAGCCAAGGGTGGAGCGGGGGTTTATGGGATACGCAGTATTTT. Residues: CASSQGWSGGLWDTQYF.